In its sample, the clone carrying this TCR beta chain was seen a few times. Its antigen is currently unknown. The germline V gene encodes CDR1 MGHRA and CDR2 YSYEKL. Trimming left V 10 bases short and J 10 bases short, with 23 bases between. The CDR3 is 15 residues long. Constant-segment primers served in 5'RACE that generated TCR alpha and TCR beta cDNA libraries bearing sample barcodes and UMIs. TCRdb reprocessed the 5' RACE reads with MiXCR, giving one entry per CDR3 protein. Of more than 350,000 distinct CDR3 sequences listed, roughly 15% are singletons. This entry belongs to a study of T-cell memory formation after mild COVID-19. Findings and caveats of the study: Day 15 to 85 contracting clones showed balanced CD4/CD8; later expanders leaned CD4+. Contracting CD4+ clones sat mainly in CM and EM; CD8+ in EMRA.

V is TRBV4-1 and J is TRBJ1-6, with TRBD1 as a possible D gene (5 bases). The sample was PBMCs or a T cell subset sorted from them (not recorded which). The TCR sequence derives from a man aged 18 to 35 who had mild COVID-19 (a few samples of this study predate the infection). Cell type and time point are not known. CDR3 sequence: CATRKINTGGSPLHF. The CDR3 region has the DNA TGCGCCACAAGGAAGATAAATACTGGGGGGTCACCCCTCCACTTT.